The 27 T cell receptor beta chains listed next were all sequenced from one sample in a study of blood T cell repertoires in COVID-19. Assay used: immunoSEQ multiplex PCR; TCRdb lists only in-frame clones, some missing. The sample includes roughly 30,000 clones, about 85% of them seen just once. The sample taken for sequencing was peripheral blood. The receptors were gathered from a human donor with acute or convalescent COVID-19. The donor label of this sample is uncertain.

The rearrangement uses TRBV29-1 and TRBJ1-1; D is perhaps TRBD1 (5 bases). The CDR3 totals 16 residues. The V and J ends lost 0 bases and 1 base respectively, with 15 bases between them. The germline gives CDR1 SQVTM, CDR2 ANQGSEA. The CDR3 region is CSVEDWWGPTNTEAFF. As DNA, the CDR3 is TGCAGCGTTGAAGATTGGTGGGGCCCTACGAACACTGAAGCTTTCTTT.

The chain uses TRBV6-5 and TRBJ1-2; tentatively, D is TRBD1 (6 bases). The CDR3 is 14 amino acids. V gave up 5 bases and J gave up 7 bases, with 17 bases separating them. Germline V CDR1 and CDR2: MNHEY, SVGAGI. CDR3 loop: CASSLGGRFSGYTF. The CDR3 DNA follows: TGTGCCAGCAGTCTCGGGGGGCGGTTTTCTGGCTACACCTTC.

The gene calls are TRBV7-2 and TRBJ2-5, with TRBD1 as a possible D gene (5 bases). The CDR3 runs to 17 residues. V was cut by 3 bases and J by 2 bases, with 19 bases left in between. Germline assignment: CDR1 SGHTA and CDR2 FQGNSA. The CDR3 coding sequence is TGTGCCAGCAGCTTGTTTATGGGCAGGGTAGATCAAGAGACCCAGTACTTC. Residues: CASSLFMGRVDQETQYF.

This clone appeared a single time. The CDR3 spells CAWSGLRELYGELFF. In nucleotides, the CDR3 is TGTGCCTGGAGTGGGTTGAGGGAACTATACGGGGAGCTGTTTTTT. This chain uses TRBV30 with TRBJ2-2, with D perhaps matching TRBD2 (5 bases). The CDR3 runs 15 residues. The germline gives CDR1 GTSNPN, CDR2 SVGIG (reference sequence). Trimming took off 1 base at V and 7 bases at J, with 16 bases between the two ends.

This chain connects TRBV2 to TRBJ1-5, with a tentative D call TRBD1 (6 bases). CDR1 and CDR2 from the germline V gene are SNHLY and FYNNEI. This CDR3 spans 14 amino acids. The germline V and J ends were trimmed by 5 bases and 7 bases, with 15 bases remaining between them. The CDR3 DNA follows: TGTGCCAGCAGTACGGACAGTACGGGCCAGCCCCAGCATTTT. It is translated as CASSTDSTGQPQHF.

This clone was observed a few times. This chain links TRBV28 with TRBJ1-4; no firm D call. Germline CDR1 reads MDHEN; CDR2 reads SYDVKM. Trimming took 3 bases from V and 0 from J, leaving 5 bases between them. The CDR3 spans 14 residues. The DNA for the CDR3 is TGTGCCAGCAGTTTTCGAGCAACTAATGAAAAACTGTTTTTT. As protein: CASSFRATNEKLFF.

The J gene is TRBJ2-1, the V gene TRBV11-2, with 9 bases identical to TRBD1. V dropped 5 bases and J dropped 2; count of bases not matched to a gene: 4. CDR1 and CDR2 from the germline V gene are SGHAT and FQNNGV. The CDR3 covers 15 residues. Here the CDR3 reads CASSATGGTYNEQFF. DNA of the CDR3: TGTGCCAGCAGCGCGACAGGGGGTACCTACAATGAGCAGTTCTTC.

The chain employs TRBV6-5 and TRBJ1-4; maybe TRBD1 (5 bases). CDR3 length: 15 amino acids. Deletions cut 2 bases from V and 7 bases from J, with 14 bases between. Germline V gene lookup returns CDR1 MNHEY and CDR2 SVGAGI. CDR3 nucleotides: TGTGCCAGCAGTTACGTGGGGGGTCTGGGTGAAAAACTGTTTTTT. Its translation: CASSYVGGLGEKLFF.

The CDR3 sequence is CSVDRQGNTGELFF. The CDR3 DNA follows: TGCAGCGTTGATAGACAGGGGAACACCGGGGAGCTGTTTTTT. V usage is TRBV29-1 and J usage is TRBJ2-2, with 7 bases lining up with TRBD1. The CDR3 contains 14 residues. Trimming removed 3 bases from V and 1 base from J; junction bases left unmatched: 2. Germline lookup yields CDR1 SQVTM and CDR2 ANQGSEA.

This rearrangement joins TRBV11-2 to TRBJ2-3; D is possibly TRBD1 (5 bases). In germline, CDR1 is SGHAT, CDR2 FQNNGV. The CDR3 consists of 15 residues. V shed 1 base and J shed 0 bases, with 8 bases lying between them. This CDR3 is CASSLGGSSTDTQYF. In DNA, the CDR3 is TGTGCCAGCAGCTTAGGGGGCTCTAGCACAGATACGCAGTATTTT.

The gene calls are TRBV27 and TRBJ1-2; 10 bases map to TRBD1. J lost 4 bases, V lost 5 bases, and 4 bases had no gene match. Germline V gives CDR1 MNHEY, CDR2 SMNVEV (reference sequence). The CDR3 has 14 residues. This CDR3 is CASSPGQGTYGYTF. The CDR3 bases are TGTGCCAGCAGTCCGGGACAGGGGACCTATGGCTACACCTTC.

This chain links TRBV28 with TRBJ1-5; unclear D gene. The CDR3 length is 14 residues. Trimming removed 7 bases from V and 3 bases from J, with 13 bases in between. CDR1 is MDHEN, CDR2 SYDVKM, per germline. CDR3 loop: CASKPGGINQPQHF. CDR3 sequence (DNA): TGTGCCAGCAAGCCGGGCGGGATCAATCAGCCCCAGCATTTT. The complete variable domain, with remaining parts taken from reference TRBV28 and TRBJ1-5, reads DVKVTQSSRYLVKRTGEKVFLECVQDMDHENMFWYRQDPGLGLRLIYFSYDVKMKEKGDIPEGYSVSREKKERFSLILESASTNQTSMYLCASKPGGINQPQHFGDGTRLSIL.

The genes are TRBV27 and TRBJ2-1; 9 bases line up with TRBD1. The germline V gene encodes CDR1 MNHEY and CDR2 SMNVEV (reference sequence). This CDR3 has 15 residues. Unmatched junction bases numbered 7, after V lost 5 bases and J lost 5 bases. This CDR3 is CASSPGTGPNNEQFF. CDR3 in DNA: TGTGCCAGCAGTCCCGGGACAGGGCCCAACAATGAGCAGTTCTTC.

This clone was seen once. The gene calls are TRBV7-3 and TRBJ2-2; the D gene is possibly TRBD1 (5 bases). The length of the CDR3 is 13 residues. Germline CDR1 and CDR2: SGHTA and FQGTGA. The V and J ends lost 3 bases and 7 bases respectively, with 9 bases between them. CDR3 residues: CASSFLTDGELFF. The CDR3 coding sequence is TGTGCCAGCAGCTTCTTGACAGACGGGGAGCTGTTTTTT.

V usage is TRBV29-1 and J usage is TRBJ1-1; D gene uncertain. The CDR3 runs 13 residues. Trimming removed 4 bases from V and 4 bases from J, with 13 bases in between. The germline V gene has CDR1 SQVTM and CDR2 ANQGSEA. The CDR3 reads CSVGSRRITEAFF. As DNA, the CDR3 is TGCAGCGTTGGGTCTCGGAGGATCACTGAAGCTTTCTTT.

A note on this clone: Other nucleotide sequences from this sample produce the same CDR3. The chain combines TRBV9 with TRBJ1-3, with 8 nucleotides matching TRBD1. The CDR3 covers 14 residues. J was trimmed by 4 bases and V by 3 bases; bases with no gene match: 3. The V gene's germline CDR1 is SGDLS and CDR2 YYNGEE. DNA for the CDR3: TGTGCCAGCAGCGGAACAGGGGGAGGAAACACCATATATTTT. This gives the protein CASSGTGGGNTIYF.

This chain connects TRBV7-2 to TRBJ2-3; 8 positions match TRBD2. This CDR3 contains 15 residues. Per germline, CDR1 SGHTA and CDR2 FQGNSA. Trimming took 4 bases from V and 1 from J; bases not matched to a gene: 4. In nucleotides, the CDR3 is TGTGCCAGCAGCTGGGCGGGGGGCGGCACAGATACGCAGTATTTT. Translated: CASSWAGGGTDTQYF.

In DNA form, the CDR3 reads TGTGCCACCAAGGGGGACAGGGAGAGCCAAGAGACCCAGTACTTC. This encodes CATKGDRESQETQYF. The chain joins TRBV10-3 to TRBJ2-5; TRBD1 agrees at 9 bases. CDR1 and CDR2 (germline): ENHRY, SYGVKD. This CDR3 spans 15 amino acids. V trimming: 10 bases; J trimming: 1 base; junction bases outside the gene matches: 10.

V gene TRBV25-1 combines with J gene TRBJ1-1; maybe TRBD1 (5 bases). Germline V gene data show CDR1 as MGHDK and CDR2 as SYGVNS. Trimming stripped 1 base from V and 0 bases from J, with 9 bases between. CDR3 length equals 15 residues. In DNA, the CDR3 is TGTGCCAGCAGTGAATGGGGGGGACTGAACACTGAAGCTTTCTTT. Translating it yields CASSEWGGLNTEAFF.

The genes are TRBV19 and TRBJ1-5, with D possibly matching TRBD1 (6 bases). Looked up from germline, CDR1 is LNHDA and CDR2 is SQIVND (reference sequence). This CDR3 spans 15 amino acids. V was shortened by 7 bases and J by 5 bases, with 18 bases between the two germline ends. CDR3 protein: CASKVSWGPDQPQHF. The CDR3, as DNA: TGTGCCAGTAAGGTCTCGTGGGGGCCAGATCAGCCCCAGCATTTT.

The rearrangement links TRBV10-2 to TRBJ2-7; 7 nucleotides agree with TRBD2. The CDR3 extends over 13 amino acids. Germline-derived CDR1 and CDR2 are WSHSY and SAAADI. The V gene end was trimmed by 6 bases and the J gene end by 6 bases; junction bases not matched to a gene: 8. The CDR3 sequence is CASSAWPGGEQYF. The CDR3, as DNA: TGCGCCAGCAGCGCCTGGCCGGGGGGCGAGCAGTACTTC.

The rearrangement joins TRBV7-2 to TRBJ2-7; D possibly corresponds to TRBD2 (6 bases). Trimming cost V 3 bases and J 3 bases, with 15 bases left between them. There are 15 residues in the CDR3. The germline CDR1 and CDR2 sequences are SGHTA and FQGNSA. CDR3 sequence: CASSFSSGGDYEQYF. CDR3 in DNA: TGTGCCAGCAGCTTTAGTTCCGGCGGGGACTACGAGCAGTACTTC.

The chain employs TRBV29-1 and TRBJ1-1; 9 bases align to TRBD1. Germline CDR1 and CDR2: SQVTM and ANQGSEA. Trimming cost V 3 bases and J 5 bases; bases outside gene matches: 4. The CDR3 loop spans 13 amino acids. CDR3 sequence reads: CSVEGQGGTEAFF. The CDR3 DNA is TGCAGCGTTGAGGGACAGGGAGGAACTGAAGCTTTCTTT.

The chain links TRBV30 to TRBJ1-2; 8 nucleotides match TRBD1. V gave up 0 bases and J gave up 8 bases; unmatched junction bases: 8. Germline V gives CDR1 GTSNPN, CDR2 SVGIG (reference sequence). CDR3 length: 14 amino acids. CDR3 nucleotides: TGTGCCTGGAGTGTAATCGACAGGGGTTCAGGCTACACCTTC. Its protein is CAWSVIDRGSGYTF.

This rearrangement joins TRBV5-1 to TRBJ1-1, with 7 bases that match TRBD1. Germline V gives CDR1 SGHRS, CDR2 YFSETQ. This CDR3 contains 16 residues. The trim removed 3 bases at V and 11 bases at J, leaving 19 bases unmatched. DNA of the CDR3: TGCGCCAGCAGCTCCACACCGACAGGGATCTCCTCCGCTGCTTTCTTT. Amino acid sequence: CASSSTPTGISSAAFF.

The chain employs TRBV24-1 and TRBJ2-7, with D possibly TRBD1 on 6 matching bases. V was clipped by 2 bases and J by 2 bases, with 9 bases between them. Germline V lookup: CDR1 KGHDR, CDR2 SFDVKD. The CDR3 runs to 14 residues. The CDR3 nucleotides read TGTGCCACCAGTGATTCACAGGGCACCTACGAGCAGTACTTC. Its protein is CATSDSQGTYEQYF.

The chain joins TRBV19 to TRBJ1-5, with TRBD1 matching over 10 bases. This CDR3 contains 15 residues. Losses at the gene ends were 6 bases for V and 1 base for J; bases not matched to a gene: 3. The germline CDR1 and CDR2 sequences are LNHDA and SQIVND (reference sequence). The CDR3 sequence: CASSRDRGSNQPQHF. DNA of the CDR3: TGTGCCAGTAGCCGGGACAGGGGAAGCAATCAGCCCCAGCATTTT.